This entry concerns a single TCR beta chain. V shed 6 bases and J 6 bases; nucleotides not matched to a gene: 5. The CDR3 length is 15 residues. Germline V gene data show CDR1 as WSHSY and CDR2 as SAAADI. These data belong to a study of cytomegalovirus exposure and HLA in healthy donors. The PCR made use of 60 Vbeta and 13 Jbeta primers. The assay was immunoSEQ multiplex PCR, and TCRdb's table has in-frame clones only and misses some. The sample holds roughly 140,000 clones; 82% are singletons and the top ten take 2% to 3%. The J gene is TRBJ2-2, the V gene TRBV10-2; 12 bases match TRBD1. This receptor was taken from a male donor in good health and CMV-seronegative. The sequenced sample consisted of PBMCs. The CDR3 coding sequence is TGCGCCAGCAGAGGGGACAGGGGGCTTGCCGGGGAGCTGTTTTTT. Translation: CASRGDRGLAGELFF.